The entry below gives a single T cell receptor (beta chain) sequence along with its context. This entry comes from a study of cytomegalovirus exposure and HLA in healthy donors. Germline V CDR1 and CDR2: MNHEY, SVGAGI. This CDR3 has 14 amino acids. The V and J ends lost 0 bases and 3 bases respectively, with 8 bases between them. PCR employed 60 Vbeta and 13 Jbeta primers. Libraries were prepared by immunoSEQ multiplex PCR; TCRdb keeps only in-frame clonotypes and omits some of them. Reported are about 130,000 clones; the ten largest clones contain 2%. The rearrangement uses TRBV6-5 and TRBJ2-5, with D unresolved. Sequenced: PBMCs. This sequence was found in a woman in her fifties or sixties in good health and CMV-seronegative. CDR3 amino acids: CASSYSPREETQYF. The CDR3 nucleotides are TGTGCCAGCAGTTACTCCCCACGGGAAGAGACCCAGTACTTC.